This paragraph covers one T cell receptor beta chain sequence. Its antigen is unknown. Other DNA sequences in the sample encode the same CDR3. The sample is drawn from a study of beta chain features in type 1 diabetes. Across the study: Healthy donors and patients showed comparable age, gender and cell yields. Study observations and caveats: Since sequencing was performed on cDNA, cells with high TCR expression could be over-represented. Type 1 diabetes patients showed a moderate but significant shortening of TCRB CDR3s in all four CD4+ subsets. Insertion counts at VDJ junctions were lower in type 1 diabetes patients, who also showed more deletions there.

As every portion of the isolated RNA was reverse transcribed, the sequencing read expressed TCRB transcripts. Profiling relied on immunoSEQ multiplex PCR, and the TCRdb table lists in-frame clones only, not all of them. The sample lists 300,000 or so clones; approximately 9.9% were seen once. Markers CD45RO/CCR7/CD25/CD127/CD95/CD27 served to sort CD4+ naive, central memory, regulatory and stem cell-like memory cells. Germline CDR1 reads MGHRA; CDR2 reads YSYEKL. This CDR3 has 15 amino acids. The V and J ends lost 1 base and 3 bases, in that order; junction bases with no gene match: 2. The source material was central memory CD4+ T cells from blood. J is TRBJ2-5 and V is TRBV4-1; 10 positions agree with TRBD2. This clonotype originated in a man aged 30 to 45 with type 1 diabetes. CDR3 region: CASSQVGLAEETQYF. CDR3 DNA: TGCGCCAGCAGCCAAGTTGGACTAGCGGAAGAGACCCAGTACTTC.